Listed below are T cell receptor beta chains from one sample, sequenced in a study of response to subunit inactivated influenza vaccine. Each CDR3 protein gets one entry after TCRdb re-called the RT-PCR reads with MiXCR. This table holds around 150,000 distinct CDR3 sequences, approximately 10% found once. This sample comprised non-naive T cells sorted from PBMCs, obtained roughly 48 days after vaccination. These receptors originate from a man aged 45-60 years who received an inactivated influenza vaccine. Both conserved end residues are part of each CDR3. The order of the fields is CDR3 length, clone size, D gene, V gene, J gene, CDR3 protein, CDR3 DNA. A D gene is named only where the DNA matches it firmly. A row's size may be missing; if present it is once, few, many or a size class.

length: 13
size: many
D: NA
V: TRBV7-2
J: TRBJ2-7
CDR3: CASSLARNYEQYF
DNA: TGTGCCAGCAGCTTAGCGAGGAACTACGAGCAGTACTTC

length: 17
size: few
D: TRBD1
V: TRBV5-1
J: TRBJ2-2
CDR3: CASTMIGTGGLFGELFF
DNA: TGCGCCAGCACCATGATAGGGACAGGGGGACTGTTCGGGGAGCTGTTTTTT

length: 14
size: many
D: TRBD1
V: TRBV10-3
J: TRBJ2-7
CDR3: CAISDPGQRYEQYF
DNA: TGTGCCATCAGTGACCCGGGACAGCGCTACGAGCAGTACTTC

length: 16
size: NA
D: NA
V: TRBV6-1
J: TRBJ2-1
CDR3: CASSDPLDKDGYEQFF
DNA: TGTGCCAGCAGTGACCCCTTGGACAAGGATGGGTATGAGCAGTTCTTC

length: 17
size: many
D: NA
V: TRBV7-8
J: TRBJ1-1
CDR3: CASSPQGRGPSGTEAFF
DNA: TGTGCCAGCAGCCCCCAGGGGCGGGGTCCTTCGGGAACTGAAGCTTTCTTT

length: 12
size: NA
D: NA
V: TRBV6-2/TRBV6-3
J: TRBJ2-1
CDR3: CASSSDSNEQFF
DNA: TGTGCCAGCAGTTCAGATAGCAATGAGCAGTTCTTC

length: 14
size: many
D: TRBD1
V: TRBV6-2/TRBV6-3
J: TRBJ1-5
CDR3: CASSRTGGLQPQHF
DNA: TGTGCCAGCAGTCGCACAGGGGGTCTTCAGCCCCAGCATTTT

length: 16
size: NA
D: NA
V: TRBV9
J: TRBJ2-6
CDR3: CASSVRPLSGANVLTF
DNA: TGTGCCAGCAGCGTTAGACCTCTCTCTGGGGCCAACGTCCTGACTTTC

length: 18
size: few
D: TRBD2
V: TRBV18
J: TRBJ2-1
CDR3: CASSPLGGSGRAVGEQFF
DNA: TGTGCCAGCTCACCACTCGGAGGCAGCGGGAGGGCAGTCGGTGAGCAGTTCTTC

length: 14
size: many
D: NA
V: TRBV12-3/TRBV12-4
J: TRBJ2-2
CDR3: CATRETGRTGELFF
DNA: TGTGCCACGCGTGAGACAGGACGCACCGGGGAGCTGTTTTTT

length: 18
size: few
D: TRBD2
V: TRBV7-8
J: TRBJ2-5
CDR3: CASSPGGGLAGGQETQYF
DNA: TGTGCCAGCAGCCCGGGGGGGGGACTAGCGGGAGGTCAGGAGACCCAGTACTTC

length: 15
size: NA
D: NA
V: TRBV7-9
J: TRBJ1-2
CDR3: CASSERKTHNYGYTF
DNA: TGTGCCAGCAGCGAAAGGAAGACACACAACTATGGCTACACCTTC

length: 16
size: few
D: TRBD1
V: TRBV6-2/TRBV6-3
J: TRBJ1-5
CDR3: CASKSGAGGINQPQHF
DNA: TGTGCCAGCAAGAGCGGGGCAGGGGGCATCAATCAGCCCCAGCATTTT

length: 16
size: few
D: NA
V: TRBV7-3
J: TRBJ2-1
CDR3: CASSLSAGTTYNEQFF
DNA: TGTGCCAGCAGCTTATCTGCAGGGACAACCTACAATGAGCAGTTCTTC

length: 14
size: few
D: NA
V: TRBV5-1
J: TRBJ1-4
CDR3: CASSLGRESEKLFF
DNA: TGCGCCAGCAGCTTGGGTAGGGAAAGTGAAAAACTGTTTTTT

length: 15
size: NA
D: TRBD1
V: TRBV7-3
J: TRBJ1-6
CDR3: CASSQTGGAGSPLHF
DNA: TGTGCCAGCAGCCAGACAGGGGGCGCGGGGTCACCCCTCCACTTT

length: 12
size: few
D: NA
V: TRBV20-1
J: TRBJ1-5
CDR3: CSASTGSQPQHF
DNA: TGCAGTGCCTCGACAGGCTCCCAGCCCCAGCATTTT

length: 15
size: many
D: NA
V: TRBV28
J: TRBJ1-4
CDR3: CASSSQGASNEKLFF
DNA: TGTGCCAGCAGTTCACAAGGGGCAAGTAATGAAAAACTGTTTTTT

length: 16
size: many
D: TRBD2
V: TRBV4-2
J: TRBJ2-3
CDR3: CASSPRVAGKGDTQYF
DNA: TGTGCCAGCAGCCCCCGGGTAGCGGGGAAGGGAGATACGCAGTATTTT

length: 15
size: few
D: NA
V: TRBV15
J: TRBJ2-1
CDR3: CATSRDAGRYNEQFF
DNA: TGTGCCACCAGCAGAGATGCGGGGCGATACAATGAGCAGTTCTTC

length: 17
size: NA
D: TRBD2
V: TRBV5-1
J: TRBJ2-4
CDR3: CASSLGGLAGVKNIQYF
DNA: TGCGCCAGCAGCTTGGGGGGACTAGCGGGAGTGAAAAACATTCAGTACTTC

length: 16
size: few
D: TRBD2
V: TRBV7-9
J: TRBJ2-7
CDR3: CASSGRLAGASYEQYF
DNA: TGTGCCAGCAGCGGACGACTAGCGGGGGCCTCCTACGAGCAGTACTTC

length: 15
size: few
D: NA
V: TRBV19
J: TRBJ2-7
CDR3: CASRPEAGDSREQYF
DNA: TGTGCCAGTAGGCCCGAGGCTGGGGACTCTAGGGAGCAGTACTTC

length: 17
size: many
D: TRBD2
V: TRBV7-2
J: TRBJ2-3
CDR3: CASSLGAASGLTDTQYF
DNA: TGTGCCAGCAGCTTAGGAGCGGCTAGCGGGCTTACAGATACGCAGTATTTT

length: 13
size: few
D: NA
V: TRBV7-6
J: TRBJ2-7
CDR3: CASSRGGTYEQYF
DNA: TGTGCCAGCAGTAGGGGTGGAACCTACGAGCAGTACTTC

length: 18
size: few
D: TRBD2
V: TRBV28
J: TRBJ2-7
CDR3: CASSLGVRGTSGRNEQYF
DNA: TGTGCCAGCAGTTTAGGGGTTAGAGGAACTAGCGGGAGAAACGAGCAGTACTTC

length: 13
size: NA
D: NA
V: TRBV20-1
J: TRBJ1-5
CDR3: CSASETAHQPQHF
DNA: TGCAGTGCTAGCGAGACAGCACATCAGCCCCAGCATTTT

length: 16
size: many
D: NA
V: TRBV4-1
J: TRBJ1-2
CDR3: CASSQEAGRTNYGYTF
DNA: TGCGCCAGCAGCCAAGAAGCCGGAAGAACTAACTATGGCTACACCTTC

length: 16
size: few
D: NA
V: TRBV20-1
J: TRBJ2-7
CDR3: CSARPPTGVLSYEQYF
DNA: TGCAGTGCTAGACCTCCGACAGGAGTTCTCTCCTACGAGCAGTACTTC

length: 12
size: many
D: NA
V: TRBV12-3/TRBV12-4
J: TRBJ2-4
CDR3: CASSLSGNIQYF
DNA: TGTGCCAGCAGTTTGAGTGGGAACATTCAGTACTTC

length: 14
size: few
D: NA
V: TRBV2
J: TRBJ2-1
CDR3: CASSDLLVGNEQFF
DNA: TGTGCCAGCAGTGACCTTCTCGTGGGCAATGAGCAGTTCTTC

length: 14
size: many
D: NA
V: TRBV29-1
J: TRBJ2-3
CDR3: CSVRGLRSTDTQYF
DNA: TGCAGCGTTCGCGGACTGCGAAGCACAGATACGCAGTATTTT

length: 15
size: many
D: TRBD2
V: TRBV7-6
J: TRBJ2-7
CDR3: CASSLDLAGTYEQYF
DNA: TGTGCCAGCAGCTTAGATCTAGCGGGGACCTACGAGCAGTACTTC

length: 15
size: many
D: NA
V: TRBV5-1
J: TRBJ2-3
CDR3: CASSLEGFPTDTQYF
DNA: TGCGCCAGCAGCTTGGAAGGGTTTCCCACAGATACGCAGTATTTT